Sequencing of this TCR beta chain was carried out in a study of cytomegalovirus exposure and HLA in healthy donors. This CDR3 has 17 amino acids. Trimming stripped 0 bases from V and 5 bases from J, with 20 bases between. Germline values: CDR1 SGDLS, CDR2 YYNGEE. About this clone: Its antigen is undetermined.

It was with 60 Vbeta and 13 Jbeta primers that the PCR ran. The protocol was immunoSEQ multiplex PCR, while the TCRdb copy is restricted to in-frame clones and leaves out a portion. The data hold some 150,000 clones, with approximately 72% observed a single time. Study observations and caveats: There were some V segments, including TRBV6-2 and TRBV6-3, excluded as indistinguishable. Later genetic work tied a missense DCLRE1C variant to beta-chain V and J trimming. An analysis was carried out later, and it reportedly showed fewer N-insertions in an Asian-associated ancestry cluster than the approximately 700-donor mean.

The sequenced sample was PBMCs. The rearrangement uses TRBV9 and TRBJ1-1, with a tentative D call TRBD1 (5 bases). This TCR was sampled from a man between 18 and 29 years old in good health and CMV-seronegative. The CDR3 DNA reads as TGTGCCAGCAGCGTAGGGGGACTCCAATCGAGAGGGACTGAAGCTTTCTTT. Protein product: CASSVGGLQSRGTEAFF.